The 21 T cell receptor beta chains below come from one sample, sequenced in a study of CD8+ T cells in alopecia areata. Following extraction, RNA underwent reverse transcription to cDNA, which served as the sequencing template. The assay was immunoSEQ multiplex PCR, and TCRdb's table has in-frame clones only and misses some. The table lists some 180,000 clones, 50% to 70% of them singletons, with around 1.6% in the top ten. The sequencing used CD4+ T cells sorted from blood, collected at week 0. The receptor source for this set is a human donor with alopecia areata.

The V call is TRBV12-5, the J call TRBJ2-5, with D possibly TRBD2 on 6 matching bases. The CDR3 is 14 amino acids. Germline-derived CDR1 and CDR2 are LGHNT and FRNRAP. V lost 5 bases and J lost 2, with 12 bases in between. Written as DNA, the CDR3 is TGTGCTAGTGGTACGGGGGACTTACAAGAGACCCAGTACTTC. Protein product: CASGTGDLQETQYF.

About this clone: Other DNA variants within this sample encode the same CDR3. The V gene is TRBV5-1, the J gene TRBJ2-3, with unresolved D. From germline, CDR1 is SGHRS and CDR2 YFSETQ. The CDR3 is 13 amino acids. Trimming left V 0 bases short and J 4 bases short, with 6 bases between. CDR3 in amino acids: CASSLAPPDTQYF. The CDR3 DNA sequence: TGCGCCAGCAGCTTGGCTCCTCCAGATACGCAGTATTTT. Supplemented by reference TRBV5-1 and TRBJ2-3, the full variable domain reads KAGVTQTPRYLIKTRGQQVTLSCSPISGHRSVSWYQQTPGQGLQFLFEYFSETQRNKGNFPGRFSGRQFSNSRSEMNVSTLELGDSALYLCASSLAPPDTQYFGPGTRLTVL.

This sequence joins TRBV9 and TRBJ2-3, with D perhaps TRBD1 or TRBD2 (6 bases each). The CDR3 has 13 residues. V was trimmed by 4 bases and J by 4 bases, leaving 10 bases between them. Germline CDR1 SGDLS, CDR2 YYNGEE. The CDR3 loop reads CASSPGGADTQYF. CDR3 DNA: TGTGCCAGCAGCCCCGGGGGCGCAGATACGCAGTATTTT.

Turning to this clone: Other DNA sequences from this sample encode an identical CDR3 as well. The chain uses TRBV29-1 and TRBJ1-2; 9 nucleotides agree with TRBD1. The ends lost 7 bases at V and 8 bases at J; junction bases unmatched: 5. Germline V CDR1 and CDR2: SQVTM, ANQGSEA. The CDR3 runs to 11 residues. The CDR3 is CSGRTGDGYTF. The CDR3 region has the DNA TGCAGCGGCAGGACAGGGGACGGCTACACCTTC.

V gene TRBV29-1 combines with J gene TRBJ1-5, with D uncertain. V was pared by 6 bases and J by 1 base, with 10 bases between. In germline, CDR1 is SQVTM, CDR2 ANQGSEA. This CDR3 contains 13 residues. CDR3 sequence: CSVSDGSNQPQHF. The CDR3 DNA is TGCAGCGTATCGGACGGAAGCAATCAGCCCCAGCATTTT.

The gene calls are TRBV7-2 and TRBJ2-7, with D possibly matching TRBD2 (5 bases). Germline assignment: CDR1 SGHTA and CDR2 FQGNSA. V lost 4 bases and J lost 6, with 7 bases in between. CDR3 length: 11 residues. The CDR3 loop is CASSSLAEQYF. As DNA, the CDR3 is TGTGCCAGCAGCTCTCTAGCCGAGCAGTACTTC.

The CDR3 coding sequence is TGCGCCAGCAGCCAACCGGGACAGATGTATGGCTACACCTTC. The encoded protein is CASSQPGQMYGYTF. This chain uses TRBV4-3 with TRBJ1-2; 7 nucleotides agree with TRBD1. This CDR3 region has 14 residues. Germline V CDR1 and CDR2: LGHNA, YSLEER. With V trimmed by 2 bases and J by 5 bases, 5 bases remained unmatched.

This chain connects TRBV29-1 to TRBJ2-7, with TRBD1 identical over 7 bases. Germline CDR1 and CDR2: SQVTM and ANQGSEA. This CDR3 region has 12 residues. CDR3 region: CSISQGNYEQYF. The CDR3 coding sequence is TGCAGTATTTCACAGGGGAACTACGAGCAGTACTTC.

V and J are TRBV5-1 and TRBJ2-7; 8 bases agree with TRBD1. This CDR3 region has 15 residues. The germline CDR1 and CDR2 sequences are SGHRS and YFSETQ. The V gene end was trimmed by 2 bases and the J gene end by 4 bases; junction bases not matched to a gene: 8. In DNA form, the CDR3 reads TGCGCCAGCAGCTTATGGTCAGGGGGCAATTACGAGCAGTACTTC. Translating gives CASSLWSGGNYEQYF.

This clone came up many times. The V and J genes are TRBV4-1 and TRBJ1-4; D may be TRBD1 (5 bases). Between the trimmed V and J ends, which lost 3 bases and 6 bases, there was a span of 14 bases. In germline, CDR1 is MGHRA, CDR2 YSYEKL. The CDR3 spans 15 residues. CDR3 coding DNA: TGCGCCAGCAGCCATTATGGGGGTGGAGATGAAAAACTGTTTTTT. It encodes CASSHYGGGDEKLFF.

This rearrangement joins TRBV6-1 to TRBJ2-4; D perhaps matches TRBD1 (7 bases). In germline, CDR1 is MNHNS, CDR2 SASEGT. The CDR3 contains 17 residues. The V end was cut by 1 base, the J end by 0 bases, with 13 bases between. The CDR3 sequence is CASSEGYRGLAKNIQYF. CDR3 nucleotide sequence: TGTGCCAGCAGTGAAGGGTACAGGGGACTAGCCAAAAACATTCAGTACTTC.

The chain joins TRBV11-2 to TRBJ2-1; 16 bases agree with TRBD2. Losses at the gene ends were 4 bases for V and 16 bases for J; bases not matched to a gene: 10. Germline V lookup: CDR1 SGHAT, CDR2 FQNNGV. The CDR3 contains 15 residues. The CDR3 DNA is TGTGCCAGCAGCTCGCCGGGACTAGCGGGGGGGGCTGAATTCTTC. Translated: CASSSPGLAGGAEFF.

This clone came up a few times. The chain joins TRBV29-1 to TRBJ2-1, with D possibly matching TRBD1 (5 bases). Trimming left V 7 bases short and J 2 bases short, with 15 bases between. This CDR3 contains 14 residues. The germline V gene has CDR1 SQVTM and CDR2 ANQGSEA. Here the CDR3 reads CSGKQTVPYNEQFF. For the CDR3, the DNA is TGCAGCGGGAAGCAGACAGTCCCCTACAATGAGCAGTTCTTC.

This chain joins TRBV30 and TRBJ1-2; 8 nucleotides match TRBD1. The CDR3 totals 12 residues. With 4 bases clipped from V and 7 bases from J, the junction kept 5 bases outside the gene matches. From germline, CDR1 is GTSNPN and CDR2 SVGIG (reference sequence). The CDR3 coding sequence is TGTGCCTGGACTCAGGGGGCGAGTGGCTACACCTTC. It translates to CAWTQGASGYTF.

The rearrangement links TRBV4-2 to TRBJ1-2, with TRBD1 as a possible D gene (6 bases). Germline V CDR1 and CDR2: LGHNA, YNFKEQ. The CDR3 spans 14 residues. With 3 bases removed from V and 3 bases from J, the gap between germline ends came to 11 bases. The CDR3 here is CASSQPDSDYGYTF. The CDR3, as DNA: TGTGCCAGCAGCCAGCCGGACAGCGACTATGGCTACACCTTC.

The rearrangement links TRBV5-4 to TRBJ1-1; D not certain. Germline V gene lookup returns CDR1 SGHNT and CDR2 YYREEE (reference sequence). V dropped 2 bases and J dropped 1 base, with 9 bases sitting between them. This CDR3 is built from 14 residues. CDR3 residues: CASSFAQKNTEAFF. As DNA, the CDR3 is TGTGCCAGCAGCTTCGCGCAGAAGAACACTGAAGCTTTCTTT.

Only a few counts were recorded for this clone. The chain is built from TRBV28 and TRBJ2-5, with D perhaps given as TRBD1 or TRBD2 (7 bases each). Germline V gives CDR1 MDHEN, CDR2 SYDVKM. The V end was cut by 7 bases, the J end by 4 bases, with 19 bases between. The CDR3 extends over 15 amino acids. Here the CDR3 reads CASTLPGGGTETQYF. CDR3 coding DNA: TGTGCCAGCACCCTACCAGGGGGGGGTACAGAGACCCAGTACTTC.

V and J are TRBV29-1 and TRBJ1-2, with D possibly matching TRBD1 (6 bases). V dropped 0 bases and J dropped 4 bases, with 12 bases sitting between them. The CDR3 is 14 residues long. Germline CDR1 reads SQVTM; CDR2 reads ANQGSEA. The CDR3 DNA reads TGCAGCGTTGAAGATCCCCAGGGGTTCTATGGCTACACCTTC. Amino acids: CSVEDPQGFYGYTF.

The chain recombines TRBV30 with TRBJ2-7; D is possibly TRBD1 (5 bases). This CDR3 is built from 12 residues. Germline V lookup: CDR1 GTSNPN, CDR2 SVGIG (reference sequence). V was cut by 1 base and J by 1 base, with 5 bases left in between. The CDR3 DNA follows: TGTGCCTGGAGTGAGGGGTCCTACGAGCAGTACTTC. This translates into CAWSEGSYEQYF.

The chain links TRBV10-3 to TRBJ2-6; a weak D match, TRBD1 (6 bases). The CDR3 is 17 residues long. V dropped 2 bases and J dropped 2 bases, with 13 bases sitting between them. Germline CDR1 and CDR2: ENHRY and SYGVKD. CDR3 amino acids: CAISELQGQAGANVLTF. The DNA for the CDR3 is TGTGCCATCAGTGAGCTGCAGGGGCAGGCTGGGGCCAACGTCCTGACTTTC.

This chain joins TRBV7-7 and TRBJ2-2, with D perhaps TRBD1 or TRBD2 (5 bases each). Trimming took off 5 bases at V and 5 bases at J, with 9 bases between the two ends. There are 13 residues in the CDR3. CDR1 is SSHAT and CDR2 is FNYEAQ in the germline V gene (reference sequence). The CDR3 DNA reads TGTGCCAGCAGCAGACAGCGGACCGGGGAGCTGTTTTTT. Translation: CASSRQRTGELFF.